This TCR beta chain stems from a study of cytomegalovirus exposure and HLA in healthy donors. The PCR used 60 Vbeta and 13 Jbeta primers. Assay: immunoSEQ multiplex PCR; the TCRdb copy retains only in-frame clones and omits some. The data show 140,000 or so clones, roughly three fifths seen once. Input material: PBMCs. This TCR was sampled from a male donor in good health and CMV-seronegative.

CDR3 DNA sequence: TGTGCCAGCAGCACTAGCGGGGGGGCCGGAGGAACCCAGTACTTC. This codes for CASSTSGGAGGTQYF. The chain is built from TRBV11-2 and TRBJ2-5, with 13 bases that match TRBD2. The CDR3 is 15 residues long. V shed 5 bases, J shed 8 bases, and the junction held 8 bases outside the gene matches. CDR1 SGHAT and CDR2 FQNNGV come from the germline V gene. Using reference TRBV11-2 and TRBJ2-5 for the parts outside the CDR3, the full variable domain is EAGVAQSPRYKIIEKRQSVAFWCNPISGHATLYWYQQILGQGPKLLIQFQNNGVVDDSQLPKDRFSAERLKGVDSTLKIQPAKLEDSAVYLCASSTSGGAGGTQYFGPGTRLLVL.